What follows are 4 T cell receptor beta chains derived from one specimen sequenced in a study of blood T cells in healthy people across ages. A second PCR, run for about 6 to 11 cycles, used a sample-barcoded 5' primer plus a J-beta primer mix. Each CDR3 protein gets one entry after TCRdb re-called the 5' RACE reads with MiXCR. Among roughly 700,000 distinct CDR3 sequences, about half were seen once, and the ten largest hold roughly 31%. Sample: blood. The receptors derive from a woman aged 55-69 years in good health.

The genes are TRBV4-3 and TRBJ2-1, with a weak D call TRBD2 (6 bases). Judging by the DNA end, TRBJ2-7 fits better; the J call may be wrong. The CDR3 consists of 19 residues. Looked up from germline, CDR1 is LGHNA and CDR2 is YSLEER. The CDR3 DNA reads as TGCGCCAGCAGCCAAGATCCAGGAGGGGCGGTCGGCTCCTACAATGAGCAGTACTTC. Protein: CASSQDPGGAVGSYNEQYF.

The J gene is TRBJ2-7, the V gene TRBV27; D uncertain. Germline V CDR1 and CDR2: MNHEY, SMNVEV (reference sequence). The germline V and J ends were trimmed by 5 bases and 4 bases, with 12 bases remaining between them. The length of the CDR3 is 13 residues. In DNA form, the CDR3 reads TGTGCCAGCAGTGTAAGTTCTGATTACGAGCAGTACTTC. It is translated as CASSVSSDYEQYF.

V usage is TRBV6-1 and J usage is TRBJ2-7; D remains ambiguous. The CDR3 runs to 14 residues. Trimming left V 7 bases short and J 0 bases short, with 13 bases between. Germline-derived CDR1 and CDR2 are MNHNS and SASEGT. CDR3 nucleotides: TGTGCCAGCATTGATGGGCCTGGCTCCTACGAGCAGTACTTC. This codes for CASIDGPGSYEQYF.

V usage is TRBV12-3 or TRBV12-4 and J usage is TRBJ1-4; TRBD1 is a possible D gene (5 bases). The CDR3 covers 15 residues. Trimming stripped 5 bases from V and 8 bases from J, with 18 bases between. For the CDR3, the DNA is TGTGCCAGCAGTCTAACCGGGACGGGGGGAGAAAAACTGTTTTTT. It codes for CASSLTGTGGEKLFF.